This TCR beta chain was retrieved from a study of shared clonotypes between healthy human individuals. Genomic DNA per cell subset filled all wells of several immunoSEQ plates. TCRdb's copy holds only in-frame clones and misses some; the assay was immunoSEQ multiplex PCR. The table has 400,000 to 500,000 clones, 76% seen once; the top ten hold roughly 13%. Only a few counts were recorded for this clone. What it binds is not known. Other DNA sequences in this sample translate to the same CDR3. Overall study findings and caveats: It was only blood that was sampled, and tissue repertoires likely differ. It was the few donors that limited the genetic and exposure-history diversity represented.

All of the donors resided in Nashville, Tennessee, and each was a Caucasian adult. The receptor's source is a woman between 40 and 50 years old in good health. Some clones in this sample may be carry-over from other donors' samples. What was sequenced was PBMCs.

Here the CDR3 reads CASSPGQGAEAFF. The CDR3 region has the DNA TGTGCCAGCTCACCCGGACAGGGGGCTGAAGCTTTCTTT. V is TRBV18 and J is TRBJ1-1; 10 bases line up with TRBD1. Germline CDR1 KGHSH, CDR2 LQKENI. The CDR3 sequence is 13 residues long. J lost 6 bases, V lost 3 bases, and 1 base had no gene match.